The present entry profiles one T cell receptor beta chain with its context. These data belong to a study of technical replicates of blood from a handful of donors. This CDR3 is 13 amino acids long. Germline V lookup: CDR1 MNHNY, CDR2 SVGAGI (reference sequence). Trimming cost V 8 bases and J 4 bases; bases outside gene matches: 7. Profiling relied on immunoSEQ multiplex PCR, and the TCRdb table lists in-frame clones only, not all of them. The sample lists tens of thousands of clones, approximately 86% occurring once. The sample comprised PBMCs. The rearrangement joins TRBV6-6 to TRBJ2-5, with TRBD2 matching over 7 bases. The sequence came from a human donor in good health. Some clones in this sample may be carry-over from other donors' samples. CDR3 in amino acids: CASQWTSRETQYF. In nucleotides, the CDR3 is TGTGCCAGCCAGTGGACTAGTCGAGAGACCCAGTACTTC.